These 3 T cell receptor beta chains were sequenced from one sample in a study of OX40 agonist ivuxolimab in advanced cancers. Only in-frame clones appear in the TCRdb table, and some are missing; sequencing was by immunoSEQ multiplex PCR. Among 150,000 to 170,000 clones listed, 94% were seen once. This material consisted of CD4+ or CD8+ T cells sorted from blood, taken in a trial of the OX40 agonist ivuxolimab. All receptors come from an adult with an advanced solid tumor such as melanoma, head and neck, liver or kidney cancer.

This chain joins TRBV14 and TRBJ2-2; D not certain. V was cut by 1 base and J by 6 bases, with 15 bases left in between. CDR1 is SGHDN and CDR2 is FVKESK in the germline V gene. The CDR3 is 16 amino acids. In DNA, the CDR3 is TGTGCCAGCAGCCAAGGCGCACGGGTTGGGGCCGGGGAGCTGTTTTTT. Residues: CASSQGARVGAGELFF.

The gene calls are TRBV27 and TRBJ2-1; 8 bases match TRBD2. The CDR3 is made up of 14 amino acids. Germline V gives CDR1 MNHEY, CDR2 SMNVEV (reference sequence). V gave up 11 bases and J gave up 1 base; unmatched junction bases: 7. CDR3 amino acids: CAVRGGRSYNEQFF. The CDR3 region has the DNA TGTGCCGTCCGGGGGGGCCGATCCTACAATGAGCAGTTCTTC.

The chain couples TRBV7-2 to TRBJ1-3; no definite D call. Germline lookup yields CDR1 SGHTA and CDR2 FQGNSA. The CDR3 is made up of 17 amino acids. V was pared by 0 bases and J by 0 bases, with 12 bases between. The CDR3 reads CASSLARALYSGNTIYF. The CDR3 nucleotides are TGTGCCAGCAGCTTAGCCCGGGCGCTTTACTCTGGAAACACCATATATTTT. Drawing the rest from reference TRBV7-2 and TRBJ1-3, the complete variable domain is GAGVSQSPSNKVTEKGKDVELRCDPISGHTALYWYRQSLGQGLEFLIYFQGNSAPDKSGLPSDRFSAERTGGSVSTLTIQRTQQEDSAVYLCASSLARALYSGNTIYFGEGSWLTVV.